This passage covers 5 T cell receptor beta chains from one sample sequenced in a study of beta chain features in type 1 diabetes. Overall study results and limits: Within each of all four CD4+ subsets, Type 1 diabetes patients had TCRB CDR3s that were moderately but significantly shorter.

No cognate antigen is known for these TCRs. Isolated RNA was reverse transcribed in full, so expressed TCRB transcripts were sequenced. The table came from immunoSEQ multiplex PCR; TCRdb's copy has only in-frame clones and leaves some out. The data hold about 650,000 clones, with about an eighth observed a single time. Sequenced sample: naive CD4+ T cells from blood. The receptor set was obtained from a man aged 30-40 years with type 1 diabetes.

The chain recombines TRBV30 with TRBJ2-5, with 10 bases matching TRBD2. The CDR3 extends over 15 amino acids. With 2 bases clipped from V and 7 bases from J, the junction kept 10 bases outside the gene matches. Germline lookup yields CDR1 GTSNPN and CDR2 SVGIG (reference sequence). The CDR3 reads CAWSPSLAGAGTQYF. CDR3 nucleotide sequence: TGTGCCTGGAGTCCCTCGCTAGCGGGGGCGGGGACCCAGTACTTC.

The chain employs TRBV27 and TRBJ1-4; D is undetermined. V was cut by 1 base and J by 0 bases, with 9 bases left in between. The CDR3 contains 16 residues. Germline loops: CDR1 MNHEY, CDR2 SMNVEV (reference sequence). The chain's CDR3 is CASSLLGITTNEKLFF. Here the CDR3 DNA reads TGTGCCAGCAGTTTATTGGGGATAACAACTAATGAAAAACTGTTTTTT.

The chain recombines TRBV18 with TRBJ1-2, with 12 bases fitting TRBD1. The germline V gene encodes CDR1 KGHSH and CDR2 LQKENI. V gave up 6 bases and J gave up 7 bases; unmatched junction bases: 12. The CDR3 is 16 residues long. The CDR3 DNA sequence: TGTGCCAGCTCCCCAAACCCGGGACAGGGGGCGATTGGCTACACCTTC. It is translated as CASSPNPGQGAIGYTF.

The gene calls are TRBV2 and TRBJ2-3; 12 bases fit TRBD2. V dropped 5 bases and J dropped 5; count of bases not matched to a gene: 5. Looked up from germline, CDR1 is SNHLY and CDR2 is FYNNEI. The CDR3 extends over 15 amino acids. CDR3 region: CASSLGLAGIDTQYF. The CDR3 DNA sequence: TGTGCCAGCAGTCTCGGACTAGCGGGGATAGATACGCAGTATTTT.

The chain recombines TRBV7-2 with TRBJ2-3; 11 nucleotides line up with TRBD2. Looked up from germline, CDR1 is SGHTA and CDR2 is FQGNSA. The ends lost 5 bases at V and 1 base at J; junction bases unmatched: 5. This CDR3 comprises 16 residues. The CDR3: CASSPSLAGGTDTQYF. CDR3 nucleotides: TGTGCCAGCAGCCCTTCACTAGCGGGGGGCACAGATACGCAGTATTTT.